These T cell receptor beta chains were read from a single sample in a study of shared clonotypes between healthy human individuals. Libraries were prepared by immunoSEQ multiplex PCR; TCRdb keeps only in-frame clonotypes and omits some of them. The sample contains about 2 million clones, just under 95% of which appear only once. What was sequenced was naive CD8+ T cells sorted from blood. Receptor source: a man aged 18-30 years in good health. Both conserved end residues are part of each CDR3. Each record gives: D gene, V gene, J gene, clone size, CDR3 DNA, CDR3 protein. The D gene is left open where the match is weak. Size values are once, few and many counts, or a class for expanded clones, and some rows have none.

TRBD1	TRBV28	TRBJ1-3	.	TGTGCCAGCAGTTTACGGACAGGGCCCTCTGGAAACACCATATATTTT	CASSLRTGPSGNTIYF
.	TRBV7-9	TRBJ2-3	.	TGTGCCAGCAGCGGCGAGGGGGGCACCGGCACAGATACGCAGTATTTT	CASSGEGGTGTDTQYF
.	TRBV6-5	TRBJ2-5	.	TGTGCCAGCAGCCACGGGACCGATCAAGAGACCCAGTACTTC	CASSHGTDQETQYF
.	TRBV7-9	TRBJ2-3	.	TGTGCCAGCAGCGAACTAGCAGATACGCAGTATTTT	CASSELADTQYF
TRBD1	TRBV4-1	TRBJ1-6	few	TGCGCCAGCAGCCAAGAATGGGGGACAGCCCGGGATTCACCCCTCCACTTT	CASSQEWGTARDSPLHF
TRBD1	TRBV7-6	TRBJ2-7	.	TGTGCCAGCAGCCTGGGGACAGGGTACGAGCAGTACTTC	CASSLGTGYEQYF
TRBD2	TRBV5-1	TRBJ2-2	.	TGCGCCAGCTATTGGACTAGCGGTAACACCGGGGAGCTGTTTTTT	CASYWTSGNTGELFF
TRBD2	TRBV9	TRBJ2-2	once	TGTGCCAGCAGCGTGACTAGCGGACCGAACACCGGGGAGCTGTTTTTT	CASSVTSGPNTGELFF
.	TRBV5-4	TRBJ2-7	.	TGTGCCAGCAGCTTGGATCCGGGAGACCCTTACGAGCAGTACTTC	CASSLDPGDPYEQYF
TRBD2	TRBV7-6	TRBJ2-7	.	TGTGCCAGCAGCCCAATCCCCCTTCTAGCGGGAGGTTCCTACGAGCAGTACTTC	CASSPIPLLAGGSYEQYF
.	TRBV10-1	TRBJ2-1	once	TGCGCCAGCAGTGAGTCGCCCCTAATGGCCAATGAGCAGTTCTTC	CASSESPLMANEQFF
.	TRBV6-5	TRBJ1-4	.	TGTGCCAGCAGTTACAACGGGGGGGAAAAACTGTTTTTT	CASSYNGGEKLFF
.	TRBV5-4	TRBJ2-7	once	TGTGCCAGCAGCCACAACTCATACGAGCAGTACTTC	CASSHNSYEQYF
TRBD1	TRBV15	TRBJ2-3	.	TGTGCCACCAGCAGGGACAGGGGAACCACAGATACGCAGTATTTT	CATSRDRGTTDTQYF
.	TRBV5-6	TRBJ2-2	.	TGTGCCAGCAGCTTACACACCTTAAACACCGGGGAGCTGTTTTTT	CASSLHTLNTGELFF
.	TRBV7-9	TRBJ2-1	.	TGTGCCAGCAGTCCGGCTAGCAATGAGCAGTTCTTC	CASSPASNEQFF
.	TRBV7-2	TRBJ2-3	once	TGTGCCAGCAGCTCCTACAATCCAGATACGCAGTATTTT	CASSSYNPDTQYF
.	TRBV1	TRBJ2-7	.	TGCACCAGCAGTCTCAGATCCTACGAGCAGTACTTC	CTSSLRSYEQYF
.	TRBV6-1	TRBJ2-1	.	TGTGCCAGCAGTGAAAGTCAAGCTGACCCTGAGCAGTTCTTC	CASSESQADPEQFF
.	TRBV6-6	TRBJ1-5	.	TGTGCCAGCAGTTACGTCGGGAATCAGCCCCAGCATTTT	CASSYVGNQPQHF
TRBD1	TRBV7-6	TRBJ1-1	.	TGTGCCAGCAGCCTTAACAGGGGAAGCACTGAAGCTTTCTTT	CASSLNRGSTEAFF
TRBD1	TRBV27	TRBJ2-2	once	TGTGCCAGCAGTTGGACAGGGTCCACCGGGGAGCTGTTTTTT	CASSWTGSTGELFF
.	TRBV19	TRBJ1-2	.	TGTGCCAGTAGTATAGATGGAGAGCACTATGGCTACACCTTC	CASSIDGEHYGYTF
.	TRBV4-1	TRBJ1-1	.	TGCGCCAGCAGCCAAGGAGTTCGCGAAGGGACGAACACTGAAGCTTTCTTT	CASSQGVREGTNTEAFF
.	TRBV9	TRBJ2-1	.	TGTGCCAGCAGCGTAGGAGTGGGGGGTGAGCAGTTCTTC	CASSVGVGGEQFF
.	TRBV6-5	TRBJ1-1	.	TGTGCCAGCAGTTACAGCAGGGTTACTGAAGCTTTCTTT	CASSYSRVTEAFF
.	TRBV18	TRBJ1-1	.	TGTGCCAGCTCACAAAGGACAGAGAACACTGAAGCTTTCTTT	CASSQRTENTEAFF
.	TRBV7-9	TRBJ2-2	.	TGTGCCAGCAGCCCTCGGGACACCGCGAACACCGGGGAGCTGTTTTTT	CASSPRDTANTGELFF
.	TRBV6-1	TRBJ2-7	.	TGTGCCAGCAGTGTGGTCAGGGATTCCTACGAGCAGTACTTC	CASSVVRDSYEQYF
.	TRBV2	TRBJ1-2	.	TGTGCCACAAGCCCAACCTATGGCTACACCTTC	CATSPTYGYTF
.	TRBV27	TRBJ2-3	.	TGTGCCAGCACCCTCGGGGGAGCGGCCACAGATACGCAGTATTTT	CASTLGGAATDTQYF
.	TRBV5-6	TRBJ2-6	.	TGTGCCAGCAGCTGGGACTGGACCTCTGGGGCCAACGTCCTGACTTTC	CASSWDWTSGANVLTF
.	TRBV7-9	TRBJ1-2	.	TGTGCCAGCAGCGCTCGGGGGGACTATGGCTACACCTTC	CASSARGDYGYTF
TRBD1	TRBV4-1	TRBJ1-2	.	TGCGCCAGCAGCCAAGGACAGGGGTCCTATGGCTACACCTTC	CASSQGQGSYGYTF
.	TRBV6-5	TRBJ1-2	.	TGTGCCAGCAGTTCTTTAGGGGAAAGCTATGGCTACACCTTC	CASSSLGESYGYTF
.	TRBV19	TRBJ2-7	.	TGTGCCAGTAGTATGGTCAGCACCTACGAGCAGTACTTC	CASSMVSTYEQYF
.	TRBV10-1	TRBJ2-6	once	TGCGCCAGCAGTGGGGTTGGTGGGAGCTCTGGGGCCAACGTCCTGACTTTC	CASSGVGGSSGANVLTF
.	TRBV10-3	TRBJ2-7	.	TGTGCCATCAGTGAGCCGATGCGGCAGAATTCCTACGAGCAGTACTTC	CAISEPMRQNSYEQYF
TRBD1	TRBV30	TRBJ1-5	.	TGTGCCTGGAGTCGACAGGGTGGTCAGCCCCAGCATTTT	CAWSRQGGQPQHF
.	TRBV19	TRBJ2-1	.	TGTGCCAGTAGTCTCGAAAGCTACAATGAGCAGTTCTTC	CASSLESYNEQFF
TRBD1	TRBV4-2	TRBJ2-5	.	TGTGCCAGCAGCCAGCCGACAGGGGGGCAAGAGACCCAGTACTTC	CASSQPTGGQETQYF
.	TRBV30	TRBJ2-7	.	TGTGCCTGGGCCGGGGGCAGAGATGTAAAGGGCTACTACGAGCAGTACTTC	CAWAGGRDVKGYYEQYF
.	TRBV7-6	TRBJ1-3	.	TGTGCCAGCAGCTTAGCGTTGGAAAACACCATATATTTT	CASSLALENTIYF
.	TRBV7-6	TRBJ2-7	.	TGTGCCAGCAGCTTAGGACCCGGGACATCCTACGAGCAGTACTTC	CASSLGPGTSYEQYF
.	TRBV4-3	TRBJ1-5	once	TGCGCCAGCAGCCAAGATGAAGGGGTCAATCAGCCCCAGCATTTT	CASSQDEGVNQPQHF
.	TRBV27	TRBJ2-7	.	TGTGCCAGCAGTTCCCTCGACGGAACCTACGAGCAGTACTTC	CASSSLDGTYEQYF
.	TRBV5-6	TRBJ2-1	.	TGTGCCAGCAGCTTGGGGTCTAGTCCTGAGCAGTTCTTC	CASSLGSSPEQFF
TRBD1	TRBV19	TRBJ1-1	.	TGTGCCAGTAGTATAGTCGGGACAGGGAACACTGAAGCTTTCTTT	CASSIVGTGNTEAFF
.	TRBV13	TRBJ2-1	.	TGTGCCAGCAGCATAAACCTAGGCCTACCTAACAATGAGCAGTTCTTC	CASSINLGLPNNEQFF
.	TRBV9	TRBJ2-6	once	TGTGCCAGCAGCAAGGCTGCTGGGGCCAACGTCCTGACTTTC	CASSKAAGANVLTF
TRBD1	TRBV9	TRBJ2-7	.	TGTGCCAGCAGCGTTGGACAGGGACCTAACGAGCAGTACTTC	CASSVGQGPNEQYF